Included here is one TCR beta chain sequence, with context. No antigen is known for it. The data derive from a study of shared clonotypes between healthy human individuals. Study conclusions and caveats: The represented genetic and exposure-history diversity was limited by the small number of donors.

The CDR3 extends over 12 amino acids. Trimming cost V 10 bases and J 5 bases, with 12 bases left between them. Looked up from germline, CDR1 is MDHEN and CDR2 is SYDVKM. Genomic DNA per cell subset filled all wells of several immunoSEQ plates. It was 300 ng DNA, about 33,000 T cell genomes, that went into each replicate PCR of unsorted PBMC. Sequencing was performed with immunoSEQ multiplex PCR; in TCRdb, only in-frame clones are kept and a portion is missing. The sample records about 480,000 clones, about 79% being singletons. The specimen was PBMCs. V usage is TRBV28 and J usage is TRBJ2-4; unclear D gene. This sequence originates from a woman in her thirties or forties in good health. Some clones in this sample may be carry-over from other donors' samples. This chain's CDR3 is CATRGGENIQYF. DNA of the CDR3: TGTGCCACCCGAGGTGGGGAAAACATTCAGTACTTC.